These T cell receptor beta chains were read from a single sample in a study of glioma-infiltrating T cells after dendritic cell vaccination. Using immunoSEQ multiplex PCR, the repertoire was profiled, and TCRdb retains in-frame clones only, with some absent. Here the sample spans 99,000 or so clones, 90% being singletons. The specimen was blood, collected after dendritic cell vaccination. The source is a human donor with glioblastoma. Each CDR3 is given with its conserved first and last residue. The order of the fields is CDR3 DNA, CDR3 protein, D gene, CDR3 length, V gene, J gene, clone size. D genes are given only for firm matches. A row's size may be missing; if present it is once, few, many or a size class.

cdr3_nt: TGTGCCAGCAGTTACTCGTCAGCGCAGGATACGCAGTATTTT
cdr3_aa: CASSYSSAQDTQYF
d_call: NA
cdr3_length: 14
v_call: TRBV6-6
j_call: TRBJ2-3
clone_size: NA

cdr3_nt: TGTGCCAGCAGTGCGGGGGAAGTAGCCCACACAGATACGCAGTATTTT
cdr3_aa: CASSAGEVAHTDTQYF
d_call: NA
cdr3_length: 16
v_call: TRBV2
j_call: TRBJ2-3
clone_size: few

cdr3_nt: TGTGCCGGCAGTTTCGTTGACAGGGACACTGAAGCTTTCTTT
cdr3_aa: CAGSFVDRDTEAFF
d_call: TRBD1
cdr3_length: 14
v_call: TRBV6-5
j_call: TRBJ1-1
clone_size: NA

cdr3_nt: TGCGCCAGCAGCGGTAGCGGGAGGACAGATACGCAGTATTTT
cdr3_aa: CASSGSGRTDTQYF
d_call: TRBD2
cdr3_length: 14
v_call: TRBV5-1
j_call: TRBJ2-3
clone_size: NA

cdr3_nt: TGTGCCAGCAGTTTAACGTCATCTAGTGGCTACACCTTC
cdr3_aa: CASSLTSSSGYTF
d_call: NA
cdr3_length: 13
v_call: TRBV28
j_call: TRBJ1-2
clone_size: NA

cdr3_nt: TGCGCCAGCAGACTCGACAGGGAGAATCAGCCCCAGCATTTT
cdr3_aa: CASRLDRENQPQHF
d_call: TRBD1
cdr3_length: 14
v_call: TRBV5-1
j_call: TRBJ1-5
clone_size: NA

cdr3_nt: TGTGCCAGCAGCCCTAGCGGGAGGGCCCAAGAGACCCAGTACTTC
cdr3_aa: CASSPSGRAQETQYF
d_call: TRBD2
cdr3_length: 15
v_call: TRBV9
j_call: TRBJ2-5
clone_size: NA

cdr3_nt: TGTGCCAGCAGTGAAATGGCAGGGCTAGGCTATGGCTACACCTTC
cdr3_aa: CASSEMAGLGYGYTF
d_call: NA
cdr3_length: 15
v_call: TRBV6-1
j_call: TRBJ1-2
clone_size: NA

cdr3_nt: TGCGCCAGCAGCTTGGAACCTACAGGGCCTGGAAACACCATATATTTT
cdr3_aa: CASSLEPTGPGNTIYF
d_call: NA
cdr3_length: 16
v_call: TRBV5-1
j_call: TRBJ1-3
clone_size: NA

cdr3_nt: TGCGCCAGCGCCCGGCGCGGGTACCAAGAGACCCAGTACTTC
cdr3_aa: CASARRGYQETQYF
d_call: NA
cdr3_length: 14
v_call: TRBV10-1
j_call: TRBJ2-5
clone_size: NA

cdr3_nt: TGCAGCACAGCGACAGGGATAATAGGGGAGCAGTACTTC
cdr3_aa: CSTATGIIGEQYF
d_call: TRBD1
cdr3_length: 13
v_call: TRBV29-1
j_call: TRBJ2-7
clone_size: NA

cdr3_nt: TGTGCCAGCAGCTTAACAGGGGCCTTAAACTATGGCTACACCTTC
cdr3_aa: CASSLTGALNYGYTF
d_call: TRBD1
cdr3_length: 15
v_call: TRBV5-8
j_call: TRBJ1-2
clone_size: once

cdr3_nt: TGTGCCAGCCGGGGACAGGGGTTCTCTGGAAACACCATATATTTT
cdr3_aa: CASRGQGFSGNTIYF
d_call: TRBD1
cdr3_length: 15
v_call: TRBV2
j_call: TRBJ1-3
clone_size: few

cdr3_nt: TGTGCCAGCAGTGGGACTAGCGGGGGGGTAATCGAGACCCAGTACTTC
cdr3_aa: CASSGTSGGVIETQYF
d_call: TRBD2
cdr3_length: 16
v_call: TRBV2
j_call: TRBJ2-5
clone_size: NA

cdr3_nt: TGTGCCAGTAGTACGGGACTCTTAGATACGCAGTATTTT
cdr3_aa: CASSTGLLDTQYF
d_call: NA
cdr3_length: 13
v_call: TRBV19
j_call: TRBJ2-3
clone_size: NA

cdr3_nt: TGTGCCTGGAGTAGGGGACAGGACACAGATACGCAGTATTTT
cdr3_aa: CAWSRGQDTDTQYF
d_call: TRBD1
cdr3_length: 14
v_call: TRBV30
j_call: TRBJ2-3
clone_size: NA

cdr3_nt: TGCGCCAGCAGTGAGTCCTACGATACCGAAAATGAAGCTTTCTTT
cdr3_aa: CASSESYDTENEAFF
d_call: NA
cdr3_length: 15
v_call: TRBV10-1
j_call: TRBJ1-1
clone_size: NA

cdr3_nt: TGTGCCAGCAGTACCGGGGGGTGGGGGCAAGGTCGCTTC
cdr3_aa: CASSTGGWGQGRF
d_call: NA
cdr3_length: 13
v_call: TRBV6-1
j_call: TRBJ1-2
clone_size: NA

cdr3_nt: TGTGCCATCAGCGGGACAGGGGGCGAGACCACAGATACGCAGTATTTT
cdr3_aa: CAISGTGGETTDTQYF
d_call: TRBD1
cdr3_length: 16
v_call: TRBV10-3
j_call: TRBJ2-3
clone_size: NA

cdr3_nt: TGTGCCAGCAGTTATTCCAGGATCAACGAGCAGTACTTC
cdr3_aa: CASSYSRINEQYF
d_call: NA
cdr3_length: 13
v_call: TRBV6-5
j_call: TRBJ2-7
clone_size: NA

cdr3_nt: TGTGCCAGCAAGGGGAGCGGGGCCGGGGAGCTGTTTTTT
cdr3_aa: CASKGSGAGELFF
d_call: TRBD2
cdr3_length: 13
v_call: TRBV2
j_call: TRBJ2-2
clone_size: NA

cdr3_nt: TGTGCCAGCAGCGTAGCGCCGGGACTAGCGTCCGAGCAGTACTTC
cdr3_aa: CASSVAPGLASEQYF
d_call: TRBD2
cdr3_length: 15
v_call: TRBV9
j_call: TRBJ2-7
clone_size: NA

cdr3_nt: TGTGCCAGCAGTCCAAGTAGGCAGGGAGGAGGCGGCTACACCTTC
cdr3_aa: CASSPSRQGGGGYTF
d_call: NA
cdr3_length: 15
v_call: TRBV6-1
j_call: TRBJ1-2
clone_size: NA

cdr3_nt: TGTGCCACCAGCTCCGAGGGGGGCAATCAGCCCCAGCATTTT
cdr3_aa: CATSSEGGNQPQHF
d_call: NA
cdr3_length: 14
v_call: TRBV15
j_call: TRBJ1-5
clone_size: NA

cdr3_nt: TGTGCTAGTGGTTTGGGGTCAGTTAATGGCTACACCTTC
cdr3_aa: CASGLGSVNGYTF
d_call: NA
cdr3_length: 13
v_call: TRBV12-5
j_call: TRBJ1-2
clone_size: NA

cdr3_nt: TGTGCCAGCAGTATTAGGGACATAGGGAACACTGAAGCTTTCTTT
cdr3_aa: CASSIRDIGNTEAFF
d_call: NA
cdr3_length: 15
v_call: TRBV2
j_call: TRBJ1-1
clone_size: NA

cdr3_nt: TGTGCCAGCAGCTTGGACTTCTACGAGCAGTACTTC
cdr3_aa: CASSLDFYEQYF
d_call: NA
cdr3_length: 12
v_call: TRBV7-9
j_call: TRBJ2-7
clone_size: once

cdr3_nt: TGTGCCAGCAGCTTCGGGACAGGGTATGAAGCTTTCTTT
cdr3_aa: CASSFGTGYEAFF
d_call: TRBD1
cdr3_length: 13
v_call: TRBV5-6
j_call: TRBJ1-1
clone_size: NA

cdr3_nt: TGTGCCAGCAGCCAAGGGGACTATGGGGCCCATGAGCAGTTCTTC
cdr3_aa: CASSQGDYGAHEQFF
d_call: TRBD2
cdr3_length: 15
v_call: TRBV4-2
j_call: TRBJ2-1
clone_size: NA

cdr3_nt: TGCGCCAGCAGCATCGACAGGGCCGACGAGCAGTACTTC
cdr3_aa: CASSIDRADEQYF
d_call: TRBD1
cdr3_length: 13
v_call: TRBV5-1
j_call: TRBJ2-7
clone_size: NA

cdr3_nt: TGTGCCAGCAGCTTAGAAGGGGCTGGCACTGAAGCTTTCTTT
cdr3_aa: CASSLEGAGTEAFF
d_call: NA
cdr3_length: 14
v_call: TRBV7-2
j_call: TRBJ1-1
clone_size: few

cdr3_nt: TGCGCCAGCGGGACTAGCGGGAGTGGCACCGGGGAGCTGTTTTTT
cdr3_aa: CASGTSGSGTGELFF
d_call: TRBD2
cdr3_length: 15
v_call: TRBV5-1
j_call: TRBJ2-2
clone_size: NA

cdr3_nt: TGTGCCAGCAGTCGACAGGGGGCCTACGAGCAGTACTTC
cdr3_aa: CASSRQGAYEQYF
d_call: TRBD1
cdr3_length: 13
v_call: TRBV28
j_call: TRBJ2-7
clone_size: NA

cdr3_nt: TGCGCCAGCGGGGGGGGCGGGGATTATTCACCCCTCCACTTT
cdr3_aa: CASGGGGDYSPLHF
d_call: NA
cdr3_length: 14
v_call: TRBV5-1
j_call: TRBJ1-6
clone_size: NA

cdr3_nt: TGTGCCAGCAGCTCCCCGCGGAGGGAGGGCTACACCTTC
cdr3_aa: CASSSPRREGYTF
d_call: NA
cdr3_length: 13
v_call: TRBV7-9
j_call: TRBJ1-2
clone_size: NA

cdr3_nt: TGCGCCAGCAGCTACGGACAACCCTCGGAGACCCAGTACTTC
cdr3_aa: CASSYGQPSETQYF
d_call: NA
cdr3_length: 14
v_call: TRBV5-1
j_call: TRBJ2-5
clone_size: NA

cdr3_nt: TGCGCCAGCAGCCGGGGACAGGCAAGCTATGGCTACACCTTC
cdr3_aa: CASSRGQASYGYTF
d_call: TRBD1
cdr3_length: 14
v_call: TRBV5-1
j_call: TRBJ1-2
clone_size: NA

cdr3_nt: TGTGCCAGCAGCGTATCGCCTAGGCCCACAGATACGCAGTATTTT
cdr3_aa: CASSVSPRPTDTQYF
d_call: NA
cdr3_length: 15
v_call: TRBV9
j_call: TRBJ2-3
clone_size: NA

cdr3_nt: TGTGCCAGCAGTGAAGGTGGGACAAGAAGTGAAAAACTGTTTTTT
cdr3_aa: CASSEGGTRSEKLFF
d_call: NA
cdr3_length: 15
v_call: TRBV6-1
j_call: TRBJ1-4
clone_size: once

cdr3_nt: TGTGCCAGCAGCCAAGAATTTGCGGGGGGATTAACAGATACGCAGTATTTT
cdr3_aa: CASSQEFAGGLTDTQYF
d_call: TRBD2
cdr3_length: 17
v_call: TRBV4-2
j_call: TRBJ2-3
clone_size: NA

cdr3_nt: TGTGCCAGCAGGACAGACGTTACACCGTGGAGCTCTGGAAACACCATATATTTT
cdr3_aa: CASRTDVTPWSSGNTIYF
d_call: NA
cdr3_length: 18
v_call: TRBV2
j_call: TRBJ1-3
clone_size: NA

cdr3_nt: TGCGCCAGCAGCTCCTCCGGGACAGGGATCTACGAGCAGTACTTC
cdr3_aa: CASSSSGTGIYEQYF
d_call: TRBD1
cdr3_length: 15
v_call: TRBV5-1
j_call: TRBJ2-7
clone_size: NA

cdr3_nt: TGCGCCAGCAGCTATCTTCCTAGCAATCAGCCCCAGCATTTT
cdr3_aa: CASSYLPSNQPQHF
d_call: NA
cdr3_length: 14
v_call: TRBV5-1
j_call: TRBJ1-5
clone_size: NA

cdr3_nt: TGTGCCAGTATAGCGAGCCTAGCGGGAGTTAATGAGCAGTTCTTC
cdr3_aa: CASIASLAGVNEQFF
d_call: TRBD2
cdr3_length: 15
v_call: TRBV2
j_call: TRBJ2-1
clone_size: NA

cdr3_nt: TGCGCCAGCAGCTTGGAGGCTAGCGGGGTCTCCTACGAGCAGTACTTC
cdr3_aa: CASSLEASGVSYEQYF
d_call: TRBD2
cdr3_length: 16
v_call: TRBV5-1
j_call: TRBJ2-7
clone_size: NA

cdr3_nt: TGTGCCAGCAGCGACCGGGGGGTGGGCCAGCCCCAGCATTTT
cdr3_aa: CASSDRGVGQPQHF
d_call: NA
cdr3_length: 14
v_call: TRBV2
j_call: TRBJ1-5
clone_size: once

cdr3_nt: TGCGCCAGCAGCTTGAAACAAGGACTAGCGGGGGCTCGCACAGATACGCAGTATTTT
cdr3_aa: CASSLKQGLAGARTDTQYF
d_call: TRBD2
cdr3_length: 19
v_call: TRBV5-1
j_call: TRBJ2-3
clone_size: NA

cdr3_nt: TGTGCCAGTACCGGGACAGGGTATGATCAGCCCCAGCATTTT
cdr3_aa: CASTGTGYDQPQHF
d_call: TRBD1
cdr3_length: 14
v_call: TRBV19
j_call: TRBJ1-5
clone_size: NA

cdr3_nt: TGTGCCAGCAGCCCCAGGGACACGGGTAACACTGAAGCTTTCTTT
cdr3_aa: CASSPRDTGNTEAFF
d_call: NA
cdr3_length: 15
v_call: TRBV6-1
j_call: TRBJ1-1
clone_size: NA